Detailed here is one TCR beta chain. Its antigen remains unidentified. This entry is derived from a study of cytomegalovirus exposure and HLA in healthy donors. Study in general: It was reported in a later analysis that the roughly 120 validation repertoires used the same platform as the roughly 640 first-cohort repertoires. General study results and limits: Cytomegalovirus association was listed for about 160 TCR beta chains.

Assay used: immunoSEQ multiplex PCR; TCRdb lists only in-frame clones, some missing. The table includes a few hundred thousand clones, just over 85% detected once. Material for sequencing was PBMCs. This receptor was taken from a woman aged 18-35 years in good health and CMV-seronegative.

The CDR3 loop reads CASSYSTGISYNEQFF. The CDR3 DNA follows: TGTGCCAGCAGTTACTCGACCGGGATCAGCTACAATGAGCAGTTCTTC. The rearrangement uses TRBV6-5 and TRBJ2-1; D perhaps matches TRBD2 (5 bases). The CDR3 covers 16 residues. The V gene lost 0 bases and the J gene lost 3 bases, with 12 bases spanning the gap. In germline, CDR1 is MNHEY, CDR2 SVGAGI.